This entry is about one T cell receptor beta chain. There are 13 residues in the CDR3. Deletions cut 6 bases from V and 4 bases from J, with 12 bases between. This entry is derived from a study of blood T cells in healthy people across ages. Alongside a J-beta primer mix, a sample-barcoded 5' primer served in a second PCR lasting roughly 7 to 11 cycles. The authors tagged each cDNA molecule using a template-switch adaptor with 12 random nucleotides. TCRdb itself ran the 5' RACE reads through MiXCR, one entry per CDR3 protein. The table shows about 1,600,000 distinct CDR3 sequences, with approximately 42% occurring only once.

What was sequenced was blood. This TCR came from a woman younger than 30 in good health. The rearrangement links TRBV12-3 or TRBV12-4 to TRBJ1-1, with D hard to call. The CDR3 DNA reads TGTGCCAGCAGGCCGGACGGTGGCACTGAAGCTTTCTTT. It translates to CASRPDGGTEAFF.